Listed here are 12 T cell receptor beta chains from one sample, sequenced in a study of human T cells and chemical hapten exposure. TCRdb analysed the RACE reads with MiXCR anew, one entry per CDR3 protein. Here the sample spans 20,000 to 30,000 distinct CDR3 sequences, roughly a tenth being singletons. Time point of the sample: patch test 2, 6 weeks after DPC sensitization. Treatment reported: therapeutic diphenylcyclopropenone sensitization with weekly scalp DPC. The sample in question was whole blood, obtained in connection with sensitization to the hapten diphenylcyclopropenone (DPC). The receptors shown here come from a man aged 25 to 40 with alopecia areata. Some clones in this sample may be carry-over from other donors' samples.

This clonotype was observed at least ten times. J is TRBJ2-1 and V is TRBV3-1; unclear D gene. V was shortened by 3 bases and J by 9 bases, with 12 bases between the two germline ends. The CDR3 runs 13 residues. Germline V lookup: CDR1 LGHDT, CDR2 YNNKEL (reference sequence). CDR3 amino acids: CASSHPSGREQFF. The CDR3 nucleotides read TGTGCCAGCAGCCACCCCTCGGGCCGTGAGCAGTTCTTC.

Ten or more counts support this clonotype. The rearrangement uses TRBV15 and TRBJ1-1; D is perhaps TRBD1 (5 bases). The germline V and J ends were trimmed by 3 bases and 1 base, with 9 bases remaining between them. The CDR3 has 14 residues. Per the germline V gene, CDR1 is LNHNV and CDR2 is YYDKDF (reference sequence). The CDR3 sequence is CATSRETGNTEAFF. The CDR3 coding sequence is TGTGCCACCAGCAGGGAAACAGGGAACACTGAAGCTTTCTTT.

The rearrangement links TRBV20-1 to TRBJ1-2; the match to TRBD1 covers 10 bases. This CDR3 has 14 residues. V gave up 5 bases and J gave up 3 bases; unmatched junction bases: 6. The germline gives CDR1 DFQATT, CDR2 SNEGSKA (reference sequence). The CDR3 nucleotides are TGCAGTGCTTGGCAGACAGGGGGCGACTATGGCTACACCTTC. As protein: CSAWQTGGDYGYTF.

This clonotype was counted at least ten times. The V gene is TRBV7-6, the J gene TRBJ2-7; 13 bases agree with TRBD2. The germline CDR1 and CDR2 sequences are SGHVS and FNYEAQ. V shed 5 bases and J 7 bases; nucleotides not matched to a gene: 14. The CDR3 consists of 17 residues. This CDR3 is CASSPLIGLAGVSEQYF. In nucleotides, the CDR3 is TGTGCCAGCAGCCCATTAATTGGACTAGCGGGAGTTTCGGAGCAGTACTTC.

This clonotype is labeled as medium-sized. The gene calls are TRBV6-5 and TRBJ2-1; 12 bases align to TRBD2. The V gene end was trimmed by 6 bases and the J gene end by 6 bases; junction bases not matched to a gene: 9. The CDR3 totals 16 residues. Germline CDR1 MNHEY, CDR2 SVGAGI. This CDR3 is CASSWTSGTVGNEQFF. The CDR3 coding sequence is TGTGCCAGCAGCTGGACTAGCGGGACAGTCGGCAATGAGCAGTTCTTC.

This clonotype appeared a few times. The chain has TRBV29-1 and TRBJ2-1; 8 bases line up with TRBD1. The CDR3 spans 15 residues. V shed 0 bases and J 3 bases; nucleotides not matched to a gene: 4. Germline-derived CDR1 and CDR2 are SQVTM and ANQGSEA. DNA of the CDR3: TGCAGCGTTGAAGATCCAGGGGGCGGCTACAATGAGCAGTTCTTC. Residues: CSVEDPGGGYNEQFF.

This clonotype has more than one count but fewer than ten. The chain joins TRBV5-1 to TRBJ2-1, with D unresolved. V was shortened by 0 bases and J by 5 bases, with 3 bases between the two germline ends. The germline V gene encodes CDR1 SGHRS and CDR2 YFSETQ. This CDR3 has 12 amino acids. The CDR3 nucleotides read TGCGCCAGCAGCTTGGAGGACAATGAGCAGTTCTTC. It is translated as CASSLEDNEQFF.

This clonotype was recorded a few times. The chain links TRBV6-2 or TRBV6-3 to TRBJ2-7; a weak D match, TRBD1 (5 bases). Trimming shortened V by 5 bases and J by 3 bases, and 14 bases separated the two germline ends. There are 14 residues in the CDR3. The germline V gene has CDR1 MNHEY and CDR2 SVGEGT. The CDR3 DNA reads TGTGCCAGCAGTCCGAACCCCAGGGACTACGAGCAGTACTTC. Protein product: CASSPNPRDYEQYF.

In this sample, this clonotype turned up a few times. J is TRBJ2-3 and V is TRBV6-6, with 7 bases aligning to TRBD1. Germline lookup yields CDR1 MNHNY and CDR2 SVGAGI (reference sequence). J gave up 2 bases and V 11 bases, and 7 bases lay outside the gene matches. This CDR3 region has 13 residues. The CDR3, as DNA: TGTGCCGGTCGGGACAGCAACACAGATACGCAGTATTTT. Translated: CAGRDSNTDTQYF.

This clonotype was observed a handful of times. V usage is TRBV11-2 and J usage is TRBJ2-2; D may be TRBD2 (5 bases). Trimming removed 1 base at V and 0 bases at J, with 18 bases between. The CDR3 covers 19 residues. Germline values: CDR1 SGHAT, CDR2 FQNNGV. The CDR3 here is CASSLAPAVARTNTGELFF. DNA of the CDR3: TGTGCCAGCAGCTTAGCCCCCGCGGTAGCGCGGACGAACACCGGGGAGCTGTTTTTT.

This clonotype was seen many times. The V call is TRBV29-1, the J call TRBJ1-1; 7 positions agree with TRBD1. The CDR3 covers 13 residues. The V and J ends lost 7 bases and 3 bases, in that order; junction bases with no gene match: 8. In germline, CDR1 is SQVTM, CDR2 ANQGSEA. Written as DNA, the CDR3 is TGCAGCGCAAACGGACAGGTTGACACTGAAGCTTTCTTT. Its translation is CSANGQVDTEAFF. Filled out from reference TRBV29-1 and TRBJ1-1, the complete variable domain reads SAVISQKPSRDICQRGTSLTIQCQVDSQVTMMFWYRQQPGQSLTLIATANQGSEATYESGFVIDKFPISRPNLTFSTLTVSNMSPEDSSIYLCSANGQVDTEAFFGQGTRLTVV.

This clonotype has a handful of counts. V gene TRBV7-2 combines with J gene TRBJ1-1, with no clear D. Trimming took off 4 bases at V and 5 bases at J, with 20 bases between the two ends. The CDR3 sequence is 16 residues long. Germline CDR1 SGHTA, CDR2 FQGNSA. CDR3 amino acids: CASSSGGYTGETEAFF. CDR3 bases: TGTGCCAGCAGCTCGGGTGGGTATACCGGCGAGACTGAAGCTTTCTTT.